This T cell receptor (beta chain) was captured by sequencing in a study of control samples from healthy donors and cancer patients. Assay: immunoSEQ multiplex PCR; the TCRdb copy retains only in-frame clones and omits some. The sample has 100,000 to 150,000 clones, roughly 87% seen once; the top ten hold more than 6.5%. The CDR3 covers 14 residues. The germline gives CDR1 SGHDN, CDR2 FVKESK. V lost 4 bases and J lost 0, with 8 bases in between. This chain connects TRBV14 to TRBJ2-3; the D is unclear. The clonotype was recovered from a man aged 35 to 55 in good health. The sequencing sample was made of blood. As DNA, the CDR3 is TGTGCCAGCAGCCCACGGGCTAGCACAGATACGCAGTATTTT. Protein product: CASSPRASTDTQYF.